The rows below give T cell receptor beta chains drawn from one sample of a study of follicular helper T cells after annual influenza vaccination. Assay: immunoSEQ multiplex PCR; the TCRdb copy retains only in-frame clones and omits some. The sample shows about 10,000 clones, about four fifths of them seen only once. The source was CXCR5- memory CD4+ T cells sorted from blood, collected 7 days after influenza vaccination. These receptors all come from an adult who received the influenza vaccine. Each CDR3 is given with its conserved first and last residue. D genes are given only for firm matches. Size is stated for part of the rows, as once, few or many counts, or as a class when the clone is expanded.

CDR3 DNA | CDR3 protein | clone size | V gene | D gene | J gene
TGCAGCGTTGGGGGGATCCAAGAGACCCAGTACTTC | CSVGGIQETQYF | - | TRBV29-1 | - | TRBJ2-5
TGCAGCGTTTCGGGGGGTGAAGGGGACGAGCAGTACTTC | CSVSGGEGDEQYF | - | TRBV29-1 | TRBD2 | TRBJ2-7
TGTGCCAGCAGTTCCGGACAGGGGGGCCAAGAGACCCAGTACTTC | CASSSGQGGQETQYF | - | TRBV28 | TRBD1 | TRBJ2-5
TGTGCCAGCAGTCCCGAGGGTCTCAGGGGTACCCTCCACTTT | CASSPEGLRGTLHF | - | TRBV6-5 | - | TRBJ1-6
TGTGCCAGCAGCTGGGACTCGTCAACTAATGAAAAACTGTTTTTT | CASSWDSSTNEKLFF | - | TRBV7-2 | - | TRBJ1-4
TGTGCTAGTGGTTTGGTACTAACAGACGCCTACGAGCAGTACTTC | CASGLVLTDAYEQYF | - | TRBV12-5 | - | TRBJ2-7
TGTGCCAGTAACGACATAGGCCAGCCCCAGCATTTT | CASNDIGQPQHF | - | TRBV19 | - | TRBJ1-5
TGTGCCAGCAATCTAGCGGACAATGAGCAGTTCTTC | CASNLADNEQFF | - | TRBV7-2 | TRBD2 | TRBJ2-1
TGCGCCAGCCACAGGGACGAGCAGTACTTC | CASHRDEQYF | few | TRBV10-1 | - | TRBJ2-7
TGTGCCAGCAGCTTGGGCCGACAGTGGCTTGGAAACACCATATATTTT | CASSLGRQWLGNTIYF | - | TRBV7-2 | - | TRBJ1-3
TGTGCCAGCAGCTTGCAGGGACAGGGCACTAGAGGGAAACTGTTTTTT | CASSLQGQGTRGKLFF | - | TRBV5-8 | TRBD1 | TRBJ1-4
TGTGCCATCAGTGGCGGGGGGTATCTCGAGCAGTACTTC | CAISGGGYLEQYF | - | TRBV10-3 | TRBD2 | TRBJ2-7
TGTGCCAGCAGCTTAGTACAGGGGGCGAATGGCTACACCTTC | CASSLVQGANGYTF | - | TRBV7-2 | TRBD1 | TRBJ1-2
TGTGCCAGCAGCTTAAACATAGGCGAGACCCAGTACTTC | CASSLNIGETQYF | - | TRBV7-3 | - | TRBJ2-5
TGCGCCAGCAGCCTTACAGTGAACAATCAGCCCCAGCATTTT | CASSLTVNNQPQHF | - | TRBV10-2 | - | TRBJ1-5
TGTGCCAGCAGCTTTGGTCGCGGGGCCTTTCTAGGGACCCAGTACTTC | CASSFGRGAFLGTQYF | - | TRBV7-9 | - | TRBJ2-5